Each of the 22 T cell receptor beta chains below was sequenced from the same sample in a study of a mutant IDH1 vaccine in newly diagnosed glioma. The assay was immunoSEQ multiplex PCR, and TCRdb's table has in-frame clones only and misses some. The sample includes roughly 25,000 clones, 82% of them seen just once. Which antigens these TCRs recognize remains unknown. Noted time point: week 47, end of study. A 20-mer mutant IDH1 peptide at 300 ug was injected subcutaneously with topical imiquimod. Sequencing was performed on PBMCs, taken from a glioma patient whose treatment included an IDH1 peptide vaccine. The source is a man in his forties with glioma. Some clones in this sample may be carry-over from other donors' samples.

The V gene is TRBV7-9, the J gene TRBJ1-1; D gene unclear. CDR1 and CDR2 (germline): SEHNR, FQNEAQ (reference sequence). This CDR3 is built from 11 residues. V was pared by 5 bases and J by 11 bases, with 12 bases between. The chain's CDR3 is CASSGTAGAFF. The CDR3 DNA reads TGTGCCAGCAGCGGAACGGCGGGGGCTTTCTTT. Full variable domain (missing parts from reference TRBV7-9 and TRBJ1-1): DTGVSQNPRHKITKRGQNVTFRCDPISEHNRLYWYRQTLGQGPEFLTYFQNEAQLEKSRLLSDRFSAERPKGSFSTLEIQRTEQGDSAMYLCASSGTAGAFFGQGTRLTVV.

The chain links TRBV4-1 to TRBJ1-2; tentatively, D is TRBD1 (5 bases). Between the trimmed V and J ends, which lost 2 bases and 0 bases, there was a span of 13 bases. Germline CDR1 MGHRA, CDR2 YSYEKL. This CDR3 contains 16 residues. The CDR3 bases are TGCGCCAGCAGCCAAAGGTTCGGGGGACCTAACTATGGCTACACCTTC. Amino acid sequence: CASSQRFGGPNYGYTF.

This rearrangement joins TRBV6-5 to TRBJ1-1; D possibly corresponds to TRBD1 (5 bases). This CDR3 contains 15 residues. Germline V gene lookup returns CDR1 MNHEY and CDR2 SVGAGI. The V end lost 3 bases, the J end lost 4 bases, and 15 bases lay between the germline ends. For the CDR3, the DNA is TGTGCCAGCAGTTATTCTCGGCAGGGACCCACTGAAGCTTTCTTT. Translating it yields CASSYSRQGPTEAFF.

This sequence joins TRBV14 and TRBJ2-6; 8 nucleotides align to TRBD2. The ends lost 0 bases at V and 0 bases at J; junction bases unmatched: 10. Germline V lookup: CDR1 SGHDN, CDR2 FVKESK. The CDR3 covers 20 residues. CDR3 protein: CASSQERPLAEYSGANVLTF. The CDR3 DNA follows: TGTGCCAGCAGCCAAGAACGACCACTAGCGGAGTACTCTGGGGCCAACGTCCTGACTTTC.

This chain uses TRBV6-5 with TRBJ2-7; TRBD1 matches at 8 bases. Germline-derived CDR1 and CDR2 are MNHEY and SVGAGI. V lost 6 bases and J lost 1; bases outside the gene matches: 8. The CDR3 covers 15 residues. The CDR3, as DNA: TGTGCCAGCAGAGCAGGACAGGGAATTTCCTACGAGCAGTACTTC. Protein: CASRAGQGISYEQYF.

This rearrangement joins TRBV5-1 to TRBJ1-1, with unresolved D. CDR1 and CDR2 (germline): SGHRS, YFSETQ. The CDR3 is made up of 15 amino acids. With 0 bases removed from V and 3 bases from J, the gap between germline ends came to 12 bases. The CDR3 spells CASSLEVLGDTEAFF. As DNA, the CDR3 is TGCGCCAGCAGCTTGGAGGTCCTAGGCGACACTGAAGCTTTCTTT.

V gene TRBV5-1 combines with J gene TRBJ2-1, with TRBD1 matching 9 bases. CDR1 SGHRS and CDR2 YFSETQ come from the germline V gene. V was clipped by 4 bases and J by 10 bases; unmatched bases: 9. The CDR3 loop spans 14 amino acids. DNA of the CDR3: TGCGCCAGCAGCCCGGGACAGGGTCCCCTCGAGCAGTTCTTC. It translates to CASSPGQGPLEQFF.

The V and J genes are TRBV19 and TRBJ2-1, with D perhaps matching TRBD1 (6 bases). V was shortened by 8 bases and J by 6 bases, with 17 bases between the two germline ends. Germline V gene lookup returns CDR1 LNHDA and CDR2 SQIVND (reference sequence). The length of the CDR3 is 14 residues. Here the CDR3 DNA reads TGTGCCAGTGGGGGCATTCAGGGTTTCAATGAGCAGTTCTTC. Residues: CASGGIQGFNEQFF. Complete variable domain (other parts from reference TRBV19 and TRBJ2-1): DGGITQSPKYLFRKEGQNVTLSCEQNLNHDAMYWYRQDPGQGLRLIYYSQIVNDFQKGDIAEGYSVSREKKESFPLTVTSAQKNPTAFYLCASGGIQGFNEQFFGPGTRLTVL.

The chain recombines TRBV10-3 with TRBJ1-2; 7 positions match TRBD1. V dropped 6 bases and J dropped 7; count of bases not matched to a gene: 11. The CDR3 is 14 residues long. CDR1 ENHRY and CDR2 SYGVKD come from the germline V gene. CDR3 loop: CAISETTGIPGYTF. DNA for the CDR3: TGTGCCATCAGCGAAACGACAGGGATTCCTGGCTACACCTTC.

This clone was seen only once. The CDR3 sequence is CASSKVSSEQYF. The CDR3 DNA follows: TGCGCCAGCAGCAAGGTCTCTTCCGAGCAGTACTTC. This chain joins TRBV5-1 and TRBJ2-7; D not resolved. This CDR3 comprises 12 residues. Trimming took off 4 bases at V and 6 bases at J, with 11 bases between the two ends. Per germline, CDR1 SGHRS and CDR2 YFSETQ.

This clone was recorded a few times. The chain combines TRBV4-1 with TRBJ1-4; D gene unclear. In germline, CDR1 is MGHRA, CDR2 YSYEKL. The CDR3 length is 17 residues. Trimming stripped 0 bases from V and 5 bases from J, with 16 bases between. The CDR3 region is CASSQDGRGGRNEKLFF. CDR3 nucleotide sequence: TGCGCCAGCAGCCAAGATGGACGGGGAGGCAGAAATGAAAAACTGTTTTTT.

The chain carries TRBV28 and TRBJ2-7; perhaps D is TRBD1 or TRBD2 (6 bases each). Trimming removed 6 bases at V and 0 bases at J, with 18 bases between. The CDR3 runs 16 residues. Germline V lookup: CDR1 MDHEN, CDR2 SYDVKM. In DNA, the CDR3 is TGTGCCAGCAGATACTCACGGGGGCGGAGCTCCTACGAGCAGTACTTC. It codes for CASRYSRGRSSYEQYF.

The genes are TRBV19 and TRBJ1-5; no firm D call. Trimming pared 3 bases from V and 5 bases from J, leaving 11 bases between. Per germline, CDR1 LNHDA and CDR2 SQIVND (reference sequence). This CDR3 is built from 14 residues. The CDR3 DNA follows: TGTGCCAGTAGTATCGGGGTCGCCTATCAGCCCCAGCATTTT. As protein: CASSIGVAYQPQHF. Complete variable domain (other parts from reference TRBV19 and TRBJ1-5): DGGITQSPKYLFRKEGQNVTLSCEQNLNHDAMYWYRQDPGQGLRLIYYSQIVNDFQKGDIAEGYSVSREKKESFPLTVTSAQKNPTAFYLCASSIGVAYQPQHFGDGTRLSIL.

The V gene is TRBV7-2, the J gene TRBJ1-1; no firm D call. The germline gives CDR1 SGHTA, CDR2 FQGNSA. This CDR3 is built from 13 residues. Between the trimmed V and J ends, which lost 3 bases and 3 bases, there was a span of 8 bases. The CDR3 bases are TGTGCCAGCAGCTTTATGCCCGACACTGAAGCTTTCTTT. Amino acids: CASSFMPDTEAFF.

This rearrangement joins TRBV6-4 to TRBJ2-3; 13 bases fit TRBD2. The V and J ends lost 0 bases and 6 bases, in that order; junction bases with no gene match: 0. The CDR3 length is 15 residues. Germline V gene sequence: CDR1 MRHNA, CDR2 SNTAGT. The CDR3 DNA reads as TGTGCCAGCAGTGACTCGACTAGCGGGGGGGATACGCAGTATTTT. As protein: CASSDSTSGGDTQYF.

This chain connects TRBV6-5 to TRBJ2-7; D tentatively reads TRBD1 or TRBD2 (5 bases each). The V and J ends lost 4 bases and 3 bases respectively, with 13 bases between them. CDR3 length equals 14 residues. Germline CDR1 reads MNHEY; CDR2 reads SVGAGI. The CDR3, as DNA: TGTGCCAGCAGTTTCCGGGACGGAAGCTACGAGCAGTACTTC. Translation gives CASSFRDGSYEQYF.

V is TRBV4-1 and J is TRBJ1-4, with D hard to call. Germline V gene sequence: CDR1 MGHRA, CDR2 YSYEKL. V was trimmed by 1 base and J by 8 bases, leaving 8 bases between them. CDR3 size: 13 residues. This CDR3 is CASSQVTGEKLFF. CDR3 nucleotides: TGCGCCAGCAGCCAAGTAACGGGGGAAAAACTGTTTTTT.

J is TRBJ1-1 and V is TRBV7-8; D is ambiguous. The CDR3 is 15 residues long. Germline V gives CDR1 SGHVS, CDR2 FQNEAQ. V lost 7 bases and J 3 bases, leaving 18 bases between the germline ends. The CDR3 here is CASNNLGSLDTEAFF. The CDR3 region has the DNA TGTGCCAGCAATAATCTTGGGTCGTTGGACACTGAAGCTTTCTTT.

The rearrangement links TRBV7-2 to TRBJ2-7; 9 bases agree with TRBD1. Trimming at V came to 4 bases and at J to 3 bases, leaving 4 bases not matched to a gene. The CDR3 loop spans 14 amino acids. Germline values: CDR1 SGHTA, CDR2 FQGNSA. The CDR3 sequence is CASSSDRGVYEQYF. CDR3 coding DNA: TGTGCCAGCAGCTCGGACAGGGGCGTCTACGAGCAGTACTTC.

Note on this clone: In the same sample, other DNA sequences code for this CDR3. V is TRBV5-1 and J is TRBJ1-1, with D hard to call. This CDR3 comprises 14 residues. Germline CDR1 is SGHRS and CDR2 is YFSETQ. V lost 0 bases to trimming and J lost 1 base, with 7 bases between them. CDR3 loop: CASSLEGGNTEAFF. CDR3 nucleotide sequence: TGCGCCAGCAGCTTGGAGGGTGGGAACACTGAAGCTTTCTTT.

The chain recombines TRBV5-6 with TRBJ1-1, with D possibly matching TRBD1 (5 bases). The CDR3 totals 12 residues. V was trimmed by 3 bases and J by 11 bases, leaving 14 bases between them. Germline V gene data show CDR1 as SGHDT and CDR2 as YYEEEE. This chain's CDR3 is CASSSSGGGAFF. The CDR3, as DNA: TGTGCCAGCAGCTCCTCAGGTGGGGGGGCTTTCTTT. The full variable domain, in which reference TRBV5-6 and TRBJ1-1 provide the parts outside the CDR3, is DAGVTQSPTHLIKTRGQQVTLRCSPKSGHDTVSWYQQALGQGPQFIFQYYEEEERQRGNFPDRFSGHQFPNYSSELNVNALLLGDSALYLCASSSSGGGAFFGQGTRLTVV.

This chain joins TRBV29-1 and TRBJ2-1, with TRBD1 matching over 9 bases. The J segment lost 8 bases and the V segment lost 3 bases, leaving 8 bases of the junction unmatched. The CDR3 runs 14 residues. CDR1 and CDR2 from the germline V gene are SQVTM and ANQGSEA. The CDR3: CSVDRGQGVDEQFF. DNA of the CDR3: TGCAGCGTTGATAGGGGACAGGGAGTCGATGAGCAGTTCTTC.